Listed here are 25 T cell receptor beta chains from one sample, sequenced in a study of T cells after yellow fever vaccination (dated by TCRdb to the late 2010s). In light of the paper, this sample's treatment or condition label describes: live attenuated yellow fever vaccine strain. Library preparation was by 5' RACE. These reads were obtained on an Illumina HiSeq 2500. TCRdb reworked the public reads: Q25 trimming with fastp, MiXCR clone assembly, productive beta chains retained. Identical CDR3 proteins give one entry, which carries the most common genes and DNA. This sample gives fewer than 100,000 distinct CDR3 sequences in total; almost 9% of them show up just once. Over 15% of the sample is in the top ten clones. The sequencing used CD8+ T cells not binding an NS4B(214-222) dextramer, sorted from PBMCs, collected more than 14 days after the first yellow fever vaccination. The cell subset or site label, as the study defines it: NS4B epitope dextramer-negative CD8 T cells. These receptors were taken from a man younger than 35 who received the YFV17D yellow fever vaccine.

This clonotype was seen a few times. V gene TRBV6-4 combines with J gene TRBJ1-1; D is unresolved. CDR3 length: 15 residues. Trimming stripped 3 bases from V and 1 base from J, with 12 bases between. Germline V CDR1 and CDR2: MRHNA, SNTAGT. In DNA form, the CDR3 reads TGTGCCAGCAGTGAGGTAGATCCGAAGAACACTGAAGCTTTCTTT. The encoded protein is CASSEVDPKNTEAFF.

This clonotype was seen repeatedly, ten times or more. This chain connects TRBV20-1 to TRBJ2-3, with a weak D call TRBD2 (6 bases). V lost 3 bases and J lost 4, with 17 bases in between. From germline, CDR1 is DFQATT and CDR2 SNEGSKA (reference sequence). The length of the CDR3 is 15 residues. This chain's CDR3 is CSARADYSFADTQYF. CDR3 DNA: TGCAGTGCTAGGGCGGACTATAGTTTTGCAGATACGCAGTATTTT.

This clonotype was picked up many times. The CDR3 bases are TGCGCCAGCAGGGATAGCAATCAGCCCCAGCATTTT. This codes for CASRDSNQPQHF. This rearrangement joins TRBV5-1 to TRBJ1-5; D unresolved. The CDR3 covers 12 residues. V was shortened by 5 bases and J by 0 bases, with 3 bases between the two germline ends. The V gene's germline CDR1 is SGHRS and CDR2 YFSETQ.

The chain uses TRBV4-1 and TRBJ1-5; D is unresolved. Trimming stripped 3 bases from V and 0 bases from J, with 9 bases between. This CDR3 has 15 residues. Germline CDR1 MGHRA, CDR2 YSYEKL. The CDR3 sequence is CASSHRRVSNQPQHF. Written as DNA, the CDR3 is TGCGCCAGCAGCCACCGTCGGGTTAGCAATCAGCCCCAGCATTTT.

The rearrangement links TRBV4-1 to TRBJ1-2; D is unresolved. Germline V gene lookup returns CDR1 MGHRA and CDR2 YSYEKL. This CDR3 spans 13 amino acids. V was trimmed by 0 bases and J by 8 bases, leaving 10 bases between them. This CDR3 is CASSQEVALGYTF. CDR3 nucleotides: TGCGCCAGCAGCCAAGAGGTGGCGTTAGGCTACACCTTC.

Only a few counts were recorded for this clonotype. The genes are TRBV10-3 and TRBJ2-3; D unresolved. Between the trimmed V and J ends, which lost 2 bases and 0 bases, there was a span of 9 bases. This CDR3 is built from 15 residues. Germline values: CDR1 ENHRY, CDR2 SYGVKD. The CDR3 loop is CAISETAYSTDTQYF. CDR3 coding DNA: TGTGCCATCAGTGAGACAGCCTATAGCACAGATACGCAGTATTTT.

This clonotype was detected many times. The V call is TRBV12-3 or TRBV12-4, the J call TRBJ1-1; possibly TRBD1 for D (5 bases). The V end was cut by 5 bases, the J end by 7 bases, with 17 bases between. The CDR3 is 14 amino acids. CDR3 region: CASSRTAGRIEAFF. The CDR3 DNA reads as TGTGCCAGCAGTCGAACCGCGGGGCGGATTGAAGCTTTCTTT.

This clonotype has more than one count but fewer than ten. The chain carries TRBV2 and TRBJ2-7, with D perhaps matching TRBD2 (6 bases). The CDR3 loop spans 15 amino acids. The V end lost 7 bases, the J end lost 3 bases, and 19 bases lay between the germline ends. Looked up from germline, CDR1 is SNHLY and CDR2 is FYNNEI. The DNA of the CDR3 is TGTGCCAGCACCTCCGGGACTTTCGAGGGCTACGAGCAGTACTTC. This codes for CASTSGTFEGYEQYF.

The chain uses TRBV9 and TRBJ2-3, with D perhaps matching TRBD2 (6 bases). The CDR3 covers 14 residues. Germline V gives CDR1 SGDLS, CDR2 YYNGEE. V was clipped by 3 bases and J by 4 bases, with 12 bases between them. The CDR3 nucleotides are TGTGCCAGCAGCGCGGGGGAGGATCCAGATACGCAGTATTTT. Protein product: CASSAGEDPDTQYF.

In its sample, this clonotype was seen a few times. V gene TRBV5-1 combines with J gene TRBJ1-2; unclear D gene. The germline CDR1 and CDR2 sequences are SGHRS and YFSETQ. The CDR3 has 13 residues. V lost 0 bases and J 1 base, leaving 4 bases between the germline ends. The CDR3 spells CASSLENNYGYTF. CDR3 nucleotides: TGCGCCAGCAGCTTGGAAAATAACTATGGCTACACCTTC.

The genes are TRBV15 and TRBJ1-4, with 8 bases aligning to TRBD1. This CDR3 has 15 residues. Trimming cost V 3 bases and J 7 bases; bases outside gene matches: 7. Germline lookup yields CDR1 LNHNV and CDR2 YYDKDF (reference sequence). CDR3 in amino acids: CATSSQQGVIEKLFF. The CDR3 DNA reads as TGTGCCACCAGCAGTCAACAGGGGGTGATTGAAAAACTGTTTTTT.

The table lists this clonotype with a few counts. The rearrangement uses TRBV5-1 and TRBJ2-3, with a weak D call TRBD2 (5 bases). There are 16 residues in the CDR3. The germline V gene encodes CDR1 SGHRS and CDR2 YFSETQ. Trimming left V 0 bases short and J 4 bases short, with 15 bases between. The CDR3 is CASSLERASGSDTQYF. The DNA for the CDR3 is TGCGCCAGCAGCTTGGAGAGGGCTAGTGGTTCAGATACGCAGTATTTT.

This clonotype was seen a few times. The chain joins TRBV20-1 to TRBJ2-5; the match to TRBD2 covers 11 bases. Unmatched junction bases numbered 7, after V lost 3 bases and J lost 4 bases. CDR1 is DFQATT and CDR2 is SNEGSKA in the germline V gene (reference sequence). This CDR3 has 15 amino acids. The CDR3 nucleotides are TGCAGTGCTAGTCATTACGGACTAGCGGGAGAGACCCAGTACTTC. It is translated as CSASHYGLAGETQYF.

This clonotype appeared a few times. V and J are TRBV6-1 and TRBJ2-7, with a weak D call TRBD2 (6 bases). The V gene lost 5 bases and the J gene lost 2 bases, with 13 bases spanning the gap. Per germline, CDR1 MNHNS and CDR2 SASEGT. There are 14 residues in the CDR3. This CDR3 reads CASSPTTSPYEQYV. CDR3 DNA: TGTGCCAGCAGTCCAACGACTAGTCCCTACGAGCAGTACGTC.

This clonotype has only a few counts. This sequence joins TRBV7-9 and TRBJ2-7; D unresolved. This CDR3 region has 16 residues. The V gene lost 1 base and the J gene lost 3 bases, with 16 bases spanning the gap. Germline V gives CDR1 SEHNR, CDR2 FQNEAQ (reference sequence). CDR3 DNA: TGTGCCAGCAGCTTAGGATCTGGGATTATAGGCTACGAGCAGTACTTC. Its protein product is CASSLGSGIIGYEQYF. The whole variable domain, filled in from reference TRBV7-9 and TRBJ2-7, reads DTGVSQNPRHKITKRGQNVTFRCDPISEHNRLYWYRQTLGQGPEFLTYFQNEAQLEKSRLLSDRFSAERPKGSFSTLEIQRTEQGDSAMYLCASSLGSGIIGYEQYFGPGTRLTVT.

CDR3 residues: CASGLVDTEAFF. CDR3 coding DNA: TGTGCCAGCGGACTAGTGGACACTGAAGCTTTCTTT. The rearrangement joins TRBV25-1 to TRBJ1-1; D unresolved. V lost 8 bases, J lost 3 bases, and 10 bases lay in between. Germline V CDR1 and CDR2: MGHDK, SYGVNS. The CDR3 sequence is 12 residues long.

This clonotype has a handful of counts. The DNA for the CDR3 is TGCAGCGTTGAAATGGTTGGCACCGGGGAGCTGTTTTTT. Translated: CSVEMVGTGELFF. V is TRBV29-1 and J is TRBJ2-2; D call uncertain. This CDR3 contains 13 residues. Germline CDR1 SQVTM, CDR2 ANQGSEA. Trimming took off 2 bases at V and 4 bases at J, with 8 bases between the two ends.

This clonotype was seen a handful of times. The gene calls are TRBV20-1 and TRBJ2-1; no clear D gene. V lost 3 bases to trimming and J lost 2 bases, with 8 bases between them. CDR3 length: 13 residues. Germline lookup yields CDR1 DFQATT and CDR2 SNEGSKA (reference sequence). CDR3 residues: CSARIFTYNEQFF. As DNA, the CDR3 is TGCAGTGCTAGGATATTCACCTACAATGAGCAGTTCTTC.

The chain uses TRBV30 and TRBJ2-5; D remains unclear. Per germline, CDR1 GTSNPN and CDR2 SVGIG (reference sequence). The V end lost 2 bases, the J end lost 1 base, and 11 bases lay between the germline ends. The CDR3 runs 14 residues. The CDR3 reads CAWSYSLVQETQYF. CDR3 in DNA: TGTGCCTGGAGTTACAGCCTCGTCCAAGAGACCCAGTACTTC.

This clonotype was found a few times. This rearrangement joins TRBV5-1 to TRBJ2-1; D is ambiguous. CDR3 size: 15 residues. Germline lookup yields CDR1 SGHRS and CDR2 YFSETQ. The germline V and J ends were trimmed by 6 bases and 0 bases, with 13 bases remaining between them. The CDR3 spells CASNWVGPSYNEQFF. In DNA, the CDR3 is TGCGCCAGCAATTGGGTCGGGCCCTCCTACAATGAGCAGTTCTTC.

The rearrangement joins TRBV24-1 to TRBJ2-5; D unclear. Trimming left V 5 bases short and J 1 base short, with 1 base between. The CDR3 is made up of 11 amino acids. CDR1 is KGHDR, CDR2 SFDVKD, per germline. CDR3 nucleotide sequence: TGTGCCACCAGTGGCCAAGAGACCCAGTACTTC. Translation: CATSGQETQYF.

The chain joins TRBV6-5 to TRBJ1-1; no definite D call. Trimming cost V 1 base and J 8 bases, with 14 bases left between them. CDR1 is MNHEY, CDR2 SVGAGI, per germline. The CDR3 is made up of 14 amino acids. The CDR3 DNA reads TGTGCCAGCAGTTACTTAGGACGGAGGGCCGAAGCTTTCTTT. Protein sequence: CASSYLGRRAEAFF.

The rearrangement joins TRBV27 to TRBJ1-4; 7 nucleotides match TRBD1. Germline V gene data show CDR1 as MNHEY and CDR2 as SMNVEV (reference sequence). The CDR3 has 14 residues. The V and J ends lost 6 bases and 13 bases, in that order; junction bases with no gene match: 14. CDR3: CASRPPGQNLGLFF. CDR3 in DNA: TGTGCCAGCAGACCTCCGGGACAGAACTTGGGACTGTTTTTT.

The CDR3: CASSPTPLALGTDTQYF. The CDR3 DNA is TGTGCCAGCAGCCCAACCCCCCTGGCCCTTGGCACAGATACGCAGTATTTT. V is TRBV7-2 and J is TRBJ2-3; D call uncertain. CDR1 is SGHTA, CDR2 FQGNSA, per germline. Trimming took off 5 bases at V and 1 base at J, with 19 bases between the two ends. The CDR3 has 17 residues.

The table lists this clonotype with a few counts. The chain uses TRBV24-1 and TRBJ2-1; 7 bases match TRBD2. Losses at the gene ends were 7 bases for V and 1 base for J; bases not matched to a gene: 9. The V gene's germline CDR1 is KGHDR and CDR2 SFDVKD. The CDR3 sequence is 16 residues long. CDR3: CATSPNSGGSYNEQFF. The CDR3 DNA is TGTGCCACCAGCCCAAATTCCGGGGGGTCCTACAATGAGCAGTTCTTC.